These T cell receptor beta chains were read from a single sample in a study of T cell changes during pregnancy in multiple sclerosis. The data were produced by immunoSEQ multiplex PCR, yet TCRdb's version contains in-frame clones alone and is incomplete. The sample holds 80,000 to 95,000 clones, 85% to 95% seen once. The sample here was peripheral blood, taken in the third trimester of pregnancy. All receptors come from a female donor in good health, enrolled as a control in a pregnancy study. Both conserved end residues are part of each CDR3. A D gene is named only where the DNA matches it firmly. Size is stated for part of the rows, as once, few or many counts, or as a class when the clone is expanded.

TRBV28	.	.	TRBJ2-7	TGTGCCAGCACCTCAAACAGGGACAACTACGAGCAGTACTTC	CASTSNRDNYEQYF
TRBV21-1	.	.	TRBJ1-1	TGTGCCAGCAGCAAAAGAAGGGGGTGCACTGAAGCTTTCTTT	CASSKRRGCTEAFF
TRBV28	.	TRBD1	TRBJ1-2	TGTGCCAGTCAGAAGGACAGGGCTCTGGGCTACACCTTC	CASQKDRALGYTF
TRBV4-1	.	.	TRBJ2-5	TGCGCCAGCAGCCAATTCGGGGTCCAAGAGACCCAGTACTTC	CASSQFGVQETQYF
TRBV19	.	.	TRBJ2-2	TGTGCCAGCACCCGAGACAAGAACACCGGGGAGCTGTTTTTT	CASTRDKNTGELFF
TRBV2	.	TRBD1	TRBJ2-7	TGTGCCAGCAGGCCCAGACAGGGGATTCCCTACGAGCAGTACTTC	CASRPRQGIPYEQYF
TRBV30	.	TRBD2	TRBJ2-1	TGTGCCTGGACCCAACCCAACGGGAGGGCCTCCTACAATGAGCAGTTCTTC	CAWTQPNGRASYNEQFF
TRBV2	.	TRBD1	TRBJ1-2	TGTGCCAGCAGTGAAGCGTTCGGGACAGCCTATGGCTACACCTTC	CASSEAFGTAYGYTF
TRBV27	.	.	TRBJ2-1	TGTGCCAGCAGTTCAACCCCAAGGGGTAGGCTGTTCTTC	CASSSTPRGRLFF
TRBV5-1	.	.	TRBJ2-7	TGCGCCAGCAGCTTTCTGACAGACTACGAGCAGTACTTC	CASSFLTDYEQYF
TRBV19	.	.	TRBJ1-1	TGTGCCAGTAGTCCCTCGGACCTCAGGGACACTGAAGCTTTCTTT	CASSPSDLRDTEAFF
TRBV23-1	few	.	TRBJ2-7	TGCGCCAGCAGCCGAAACTACCACTCCTACGAGCAGTACTTC	CASSRNYHSYEQYF
TRBV11-2	.	.	TRBJ1-1	TGTGCCAGCAGCTCCGACTCGAGGACTGAAGCTTTCTTT	CASSSDSRTEAFF
TRBV5-4	.	TRBD1	TRBJ2-7	TGTGCCAGCAGCCCCGGGACAGGGCGCTACGAGCAGTACTTC	CASSPGTGRYEQYF
TRBV5-6	.	.	TRBJ2-1	TGTGCCAGCAGCTTAGGACTTTTTTACAATGAGCAGTTCTTC	CASSLGLFYNEQFF
TRBV6-6	.	.	TRBJ1-2	TGTGCCAGCAGTTACTTTCCAGGGGTCGAAGGCTACACCTTC	CASSYFPGVEGYTF
TRBV29-1	.	.	TRBJ1-1	TGCAGCGTTGAAACAGCCCTCGGCACTGAAGCTTTCTTT	CSVETALGTEAFF
TRBV7-8	.	TRBD1	TRBJ2-7	TGTGCCAGCAGCTCCGGGACAGGGGTATACTACGAGCAGTACTTC	CASSSGTGVYYEQYF
TRBV5-1	.	TRBD2	TRBJ2-3	TGCGCCAGCAGCAGTACTAGCGGGAGGGCCGCAGATACGCAGTATTTT	CASSSTSGRAADTQYF
TRBV5-5	.	.	TRBJ2-5	TGTGCCAGCAGCTTCCCTCAGGGGACCCAGTACTTC	CASSFPQGTQYF
TRBV18	once	TRBD2	TRBJ2-1	TGTGCCAGCTCATCCCGGAGCGGGATTAGCTCCTACAATGAGCAGTTCTTC	CASSSRSGISSYNEQFF
TRBV27	.	TRBD1	TRBJ2-3	TGTGCCAGCAGTCTCCCGAACAGGGGGTCCACAGATACGCAGTATTTT	CASSLPNRGSTDTQYF
TRBV4-1	.	TRBD2	TRBJ2-7	TGCGCCAGCAGCCAAGTAGTAGCGGGAGTGTCCTACGAGCAGTACTTC	CASSQVVAGVSYEQYF
TRBV4-1	.	TRBD1	TRBJ2-7	TGCGCCAGCAGCCCGTTTGCCGGGACAGCCAACGAGCAGTACTTC	CASSPFAGTANEQYF
TRBV15	.	.	TRBJ1-5	TGTGCCACCAGCAGCACAGGGTACGGCAATCAGCCCCAGCATTTT	CATSSTGYGNQPQHF
TRBV5-1	.	TRBD2	TRBJ2-1	TGCGCCAGCAGCTTATTGGCCGGGACTAGCGGGAGGGTCTACAATGAGCAGTTCTTC	CASSLLAGTSGRVYNEQFF
TRBV11-2	.	.	TRBJ1-3	TGTGCCAGCAGCTTACGAGGGACTGGAAACACCATATATTTT	CASSLRGTGNTIYF
TRBV5-1	.	.	TRBJ2-1	TGCGCCAGCAGACTCTCAGCGGTCGGGAAGAATGAGCAGTTCTTC	CASRLSAVGKNEQFF
TRBV6-1	.	.	TRBJ1-2	TGTGCCAGCAGTGTTTGGCAGATCTATGGCTACACCTTC	CASSVWQIYGYTF
TRBV6-5	few	.	TRBJ2-5	TGTGCCAGCAGAGCGGGTGGGACCCAGTACTTC	CASRAGGTQYF
TRBV9	.	.	TRBJ2-2	TGTGCCAGCAGCGTAGGGGCCGGGAACACCGGGGAGCTGTTTTTT	CASSVGAGNTGELFF
TRBV5-4	.	TRBD2	TRBJ2-7	TGTGCCAGCAGCTTGGTGGGAGGGCCGATTGAGCAGTACTTC	CASSLVGGPIEQYF
TRBV19	once	TRBD1	TRBJ2-4	TGTGCCAGTAGTAGGACCGGGACAGGGGACCCCAAAAACATTCAGTACTTC	CASSRTGTGDPKNIQYF
TRBV29-1	.	TRBD1	TRBJ2-7	TGCAGCGTTCTGGACAGGGAAAAGTACGAGCAGTACTTC	CSVLDREKYEQYF
TRBV30	.	.	TRBJ2-7	TGTGCCTGGAGCCCTCCTGGGGCTAGCTACGAGCAGTACTTC	CAWSPPGASYEQYF